These 21 T cell receptor beta chains were sequenced from one sample in a study of OX40 agonist ivuxolimab in advanced cancers. Using immunoSEQ multiplex PCR, the repertoire was profiled, and TCRdb retains in-frame clones only, with some absent. The sample lists about 51,000 clones, 88% seen once, with about 3.7% in the top ten. The source was CD4+ or CD8+ T cells sorted from blood, collected in a trial of the OX40 agonist ivuxolimab. These receptors were taken from an adult with an advanced solid tumor such as melanoma, head and neck, liver or kidney cancer.

The chain couples TRBV7-3 to TRBJ2-3; 10 bases agree with TRBD2. Germline V gene lookup returns CDR1 SGHTA and CDR2 FQGTGA. The CDR3 covers 16 residues. The V segment lost 4 bases and the J segment 1 base; nucleotides outside the gene matches: 5. CDR3 sequence (DNA): TGTGCCAGCAGCTCCTTTGGGACTAGCGGCACAGATACGCAGTATTTT. Translated: CASSSFGTSGTDTQYF.

The rearrangement uses TRBV28 and TRBJ2-3, with D tentatively TRBD1 (5 bases). This CDR3 has 14 residues. The V and J ends lost 5 bases and 2 bases respectively, with 11 bases between them. Germline V gene lookup returns CDR1 MDHEN and CDR2 SYDVKM. CDR3 in DNA: TGTGCCAGCAGTGAACAGGTACCCACAGATACGCAGTATTTT. Its protein product is CASSEQVPTDTQYF.

The V call is TRBV5-1, the J call TRBJ2-2; D not certain. CDR3 length: 12 residues. CDR1 and CDR2 from the germline V gene are SGHRS and YFSETQ. Trimming removed 4 bases at V and 8 bases at J, with 9 bases between. CDR3 sequence: CASSIGPGELFF. The CDR3 DNA reads TGCGCCAGCAGCATCGGACCGGGGGAGCTGTTTTTT.

The J gene is TRBJ1-6, the V gene TRBV6-1, with D perhaps matching TRBD1 (5 bases). Germline V lookup: CDR1 MNHNS, CDR2 SASEGT. Trimming stripped 1 base from V and 10 bases from J, with 14 bases between. The CDR3 is 15 residues long. Here the CDR3 DNA reads TGTGCCAGCAGTGAAGGGTGGGGCCAGAGATCACCCCTCCACTTT. Its translation is CASSEGWGQRSPLHF.

V is TRBV27 and J is TRBJ2-1; the D gene is possibly TRBD1 (6 bases). Germline V gene lookup returns CDR1 MNHEY and CDR2 SMNVEV (reference sequence). Trimming cost V 8 bases and J 1 base, with 12 bases left between them. The CDR3 has 14 amino acids. CDR3 in amino acids: CASATGGSYNEQFF. As DNA, the CDR3 is TGTGCCAGCGCGACAGGCGGGTCCTACAATGAGCAGTTCTTC.

The rearrangement uses TRBV6-5 and TRBJ1-4, with no clear D. Germline CDR1 is MNHEY and CDR2 is SVGAGI. V shed 0 bases and J shed 3 bases, with 8 bases lying between them. CDR3 size: 15 residues. The CDR3 spells CASSYSVGPNEKLFF. DNA for the CDR3: TGTGCCAGCAGTTACTCGGTCGGACCTAATGAAAAACTGTTTTTT.

In DNA, the CDR3 is TGTGCCAGCAGCTCGGGGGGGGCTGGAAACACCATATATTTT. Protein product: CASSSGGAGNTIYF. J is TRBJ1-3 and V is TRBV7-9; TRBD1 is a possible D gene (5 bases). In germline, CDR1 is SEHNR, CDR2 FQNEAQ (reference sequence). V gave up 4 bases and J gave up 2 bases, with 9 bases separating them. CDR3 length: 14 amino acids.

This clone was found once. V usage is TRBV29-1 and J usage is TRBJ2-3; D uncertain. Trimming took off 6 bases at V and 1 base at J, with 14 bases between the two ends. Germline CDR1 and CDR2: SQVTM and ANQGSEA. The CDR3 covers 14 residues. DNA of the CDR3: TGCAGCGTCCGGACCTCGTGGGGCACAGATACGCAGTATTTT. Protein sequence: CSVRTSWGTDTQYF.

The V call is TRBV7-3, the J call TRBJ2-1; 12 nucleotides align to TRBD2. Germline CDR1 is SGHTA and CDR2 is FQGTGA. There are 18 residues in the CDR3. Trimming at V came to 5 bases and at J to 3 bases, leaving 11 bases not matched to a gene. The CDR3 reads CASSLSSGGAPGYNEQFF. In DNA form, the CDR3 reads TGTGCCAGCAGCCTATCTAGCGGGGGGGCCCCTGGCTACAATGAGCAGTTCTTC.

The chain employs TRBV7-3 and TRBJ2-5; D possibly corresponds to TRBD1 (5 bases). The V end was cut by 0 bases, the J end by 1 base, with 9 bases between. The CDR3 extends over 15 amino acids. Germline V gene sequence: CDR1 SGHTA, CDR2 FQGTGA. CDR3 DNA: TGTGCCAGCAGCTTAACTGGGGCAGCCCAAGAGACCCAGTACTTC. Translated: CASSLTGAAQETQYF.

The gene calls are TRBV30 and TRBJ1-6; 7 bases are a match to TRBD1. Germline V gene data show CDR1 as GTSNPN and CDR2 as SVGIG (reference sequence). Losses at the gene ends were 2 bases for V and 10 bases for J; bases not matched to a gene: 5. The CDR3 has 13 amino acids. The CDR3 bases are TGTGCCTGGAGTCTGGCAGGGGGATCACCCCTCCACTTT. It is translated as CAWSLAGGSPLHF.

The rearrangement uses TRBV28 and TRBJ2-1; TRBD2 might be the D (6 bases). The CDR3 consists of 15 residues. Trimming removed 1 base at V and 7 bases at J, with 14 bases between. CDR1 is MDHEN, CDR2 SYDVKM, per germline. The CDR3 sequence: CASSLSAGMLNEQFF. Here the CDR3 DNA reads TGTGCCAGCAGTTTATCGGCGGGGATGTTGAATGAGCAGTTCTTC. Full variable domain (rest looked up from reference TRBV28 and TRBJ2-1): DVKVTQSSRYLVKRTGEKVFLECVQDMDHENMFWYRQDPGLGLRLIYFSYDVKMKEKGDIPEGYSVSREKKERFSLILESASTNQTSMYLCASSLSAGMLNEQFFGPGTRLTVL.

This CDR3 is CASRGGAAQPQHF. The CDR3 DNA reads TGTGCCAGCAGGGGGGGCGCCGCCCAGCCCCAGCATTTT. The rearrangement uses TRBV28 and TRBJ1-5; tentative D call: TRBD1 (6 bases). This CDR3 has 13 amino acids. V lost 6 bases, J lost 7 bases, and 13 bases lay in between. The germline V gene has CDR1 MDHEN and CDR2 SYDVKM.

The chain uses TRBV19 and TRBJ1-6; 8 nucleotides match TRBD1. The CDR3 sequence is 15 residues long. With 4 bases clipped from V and 10 bases from J, the junction kept 9 bases outside the gene matches. Per germline, CDR1 LNHDA and CDR2 SQIVND (reference sequence). CDR3 loop: CASSTRTGSASPLHF. CDR3 coding DNA: TGTGCCAGTAGTACCCGGACAGGGAGTGCCTCACCCCTCCACTTT.

The V gene is TRBV7-2, the J gene TRBJ2-7, with unresolved D. The germline V gene has CDR1 SGHTA and CDR2 FQGNSA. This CDR3 region has 16 residues. Trimming removed 1 base from V and 0 bases from J, with 13 bases in between. CDR3 bases: TGTGCCAGCAGCTTAGAGTCCGCAGGAAGCTCCTACGAGCAGTACTTC. As protein: CASSLESAGSSYEQYF.

The chain carries TRBV28 and TRBJ2-7, with unresolved D. Trimming left V 5 bases short and J 0 bases short, with 5 bases between. CDR1 is MDHEN and CDR2 is SYDVKM in the germline V gene. The CDR3 totals 12 residues. CDR3 coding DNA: TGTGCCAGCAGTCGCCCCTCCTACGAGCAGTACTTC. The encoded protein is CASSRPSYEQYF. The whole variable domain, remainder taken from reference TRBV28 and TRBJ2-7, is DVKVTQSSRYLVKRTGEKVFLECVQDMDHENMFWYRQDPGLGLRLIYFSYDVKMKEKGDIPEGYSVSREKKERFSLILESASTNQTSMYLCASSRPSYEQYFGPGTRLTVT.

The rearrangement links TRBV30 to TRBJ1-3; D may be TRBD1 (5 bases). CDR1 is GTSNPN and CDR2 is SVGIG in the germline V gene (reference sequence). The CDR3 sequence is 14 residues long. V gave up 3 bases and J gave up 4 bases, with 13 bases separating them. CDR3 nucleotides: TGTGCCTGGAGGGAGACAGTCTACGGAAACACCATATATTTT. Its protein product is CAWRETVYGNTIYF.

V gene TRBV5-6 combines with J gene TRBJ2-7; D is ambiguous. Trimming stripped 0 bases from V and 3 bases from J, with 7 bases between. Germline assignment: CDR1 SGHDT and CDR2 YYEEEE. The CDR3 spans 13 residues. The CDR3 loop is CASSLVSGYEQYF. For the CDR3, the DNA is TGTGCCAGCAGCTTGGTGTCTGGCTACGAGCAGTACTTC.

This clone was counted once. The chain links TRBV28 to TRBJ2-5; D may be TRBD2 (6 bases). Germline V CDR1 and CDR2: MDHEN, SYDVKM. V was shortened by 7 bases and J by 2 bases, with 11 bases between the two germline ends. The CDR3 sequence is 13 residues long. Here the CDR3 reads CASTPAGQETQYF. Written as DNA, the CDR3 is TGTGCCAGCACCCCGGCGGGGCAAGAGACCCAGTACTTC.

The chain couples TRBV5-4 to TRBJ2-3, with TRBD2 matching over 7 bases. The length of the CDR3 is 15 residues. The V gene end was trimmed by 2 bases and the J gene end by 6 bases; junction bases not matched to a gene: 9. Germline CDR1 and CDR2: SGHNT and YYREEE (reference sequence). This CDR3 reads CASSFVRGEMDTQYF. The CDR3 DNA reads as TGTGCCAGCAGCTTCGTTCGGGGGGAGATGGATACGCAGTATTTT.

This clone was seen a few times. CDR3 residues: CASSPSAGSNQPQHF. CDR3 in DNA: TGTGCCAGCAGCCCCTCGGCAGGGTCCAATCAGCCCCAGCATTTT. The chain uses TRBV9 and TRBJ1-5; TRBD1 might be the D (5 bases). Per the germline V gene, CDR1 is SGDLS and CDR2 is YYNGEE. V was shortened by 4 bases and J by 3 bases, with 14 bases between the two germline ends. The CDR3 runs 15 residues.